This T cell receptor (beta chain) originates from a study of blood T cell repertoires in COVID-19. The method was immunoSEQ multiplex PCR; TCRdb's version includes in-frame clones alone and lacks a portion of them. The repertoire includes 70,000 to 95,000 clones, about 86% of them detected once, and nearly 5% sits in the top ten. Unmatched junction bases numbered 8, after V lost 0 bases and J lost 5 bases. The CDR3 sequence is 16 residues long. The germline V gene has CDR1 SGHRS and CDR2 YFSETQ. The V call is TRBV5-1, the J call TRBJ2-3; 8 bases are a match to TRBD1. Sequences were obtained from peripheral blood. This clonotype originated in a woman older than 75 with acute or convalescent COVID-19. DNA for the CDR3: TGCGCCAGCAGCTTGGGGCCAGGGGGCGTGGAAGATACGCAGTATTTT. Its translation is CASSLGPGGVEDTQYF.